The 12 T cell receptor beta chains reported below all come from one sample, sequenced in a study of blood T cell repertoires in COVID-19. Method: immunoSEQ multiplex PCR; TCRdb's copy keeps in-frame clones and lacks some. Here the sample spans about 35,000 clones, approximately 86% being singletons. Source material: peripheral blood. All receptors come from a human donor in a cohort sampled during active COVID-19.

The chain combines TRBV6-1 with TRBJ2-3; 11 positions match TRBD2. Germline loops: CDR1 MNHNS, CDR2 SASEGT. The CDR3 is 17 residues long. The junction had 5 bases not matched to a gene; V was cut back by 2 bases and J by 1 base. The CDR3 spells CASSESLTSGGTDTQYF. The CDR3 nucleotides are TGTGCCAGCAGTGAATCCCTGACTAGCGGGGGCACAGATACGCAGTATTTT.

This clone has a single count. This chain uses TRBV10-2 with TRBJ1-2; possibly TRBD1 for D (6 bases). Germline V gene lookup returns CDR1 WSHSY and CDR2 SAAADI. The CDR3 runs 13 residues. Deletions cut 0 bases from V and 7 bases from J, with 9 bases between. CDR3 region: CASSESSRGGYTF. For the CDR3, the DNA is TGCGCCAGCAGTGAGTCTAGCAGGGGTGGCTACACCTTC.

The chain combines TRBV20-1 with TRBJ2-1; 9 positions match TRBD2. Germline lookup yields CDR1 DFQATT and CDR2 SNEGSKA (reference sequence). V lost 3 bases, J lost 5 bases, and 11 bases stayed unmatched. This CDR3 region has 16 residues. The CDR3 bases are TGCAGTGCTAGTGGCGGGAGGGCCAGCTGGGACAATGAGCAGTTCTTC. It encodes CSASGGRASWDNEQFF.

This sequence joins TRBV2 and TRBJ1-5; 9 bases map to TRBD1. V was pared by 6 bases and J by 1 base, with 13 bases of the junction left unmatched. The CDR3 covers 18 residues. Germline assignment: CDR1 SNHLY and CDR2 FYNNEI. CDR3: CASRRSGTGILSNQPQHF. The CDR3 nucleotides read TGTGCCAGCAGAAGGTCTGGGACAGGGATTTTAAGCAATCAGCCCCAGCATTTT.

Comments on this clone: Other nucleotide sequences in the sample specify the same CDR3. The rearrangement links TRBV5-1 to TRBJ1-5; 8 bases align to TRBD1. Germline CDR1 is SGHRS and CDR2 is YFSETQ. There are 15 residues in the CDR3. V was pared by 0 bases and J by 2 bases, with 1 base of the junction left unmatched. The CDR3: CASSLETGGNQPQHF. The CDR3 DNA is TGCGCCAGCAGCTTGGAGACAGGGGGCAATCAGCCCCAGCATTTT.

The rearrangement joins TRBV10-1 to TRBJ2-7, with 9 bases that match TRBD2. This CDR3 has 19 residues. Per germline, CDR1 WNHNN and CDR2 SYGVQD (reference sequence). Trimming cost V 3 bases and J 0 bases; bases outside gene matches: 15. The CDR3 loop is CASSDIPLAGFLGSYEQYF. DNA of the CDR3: TGCGCCAGCAGTGATATCCCGCTAGCGGGGTTCCTGGGCTCCTACGAGCAGTACTTC.

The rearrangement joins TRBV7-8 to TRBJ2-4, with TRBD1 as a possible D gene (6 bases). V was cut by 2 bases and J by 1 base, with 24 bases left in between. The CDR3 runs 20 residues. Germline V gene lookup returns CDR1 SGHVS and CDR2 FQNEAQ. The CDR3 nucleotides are TGTGCCAGCAGCTTAATGGCGATAAGGACAGTCGGGTTGGCCAAAAACATTCAGTACTTC. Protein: CASSLMAIRTVGLAKNIQYF.

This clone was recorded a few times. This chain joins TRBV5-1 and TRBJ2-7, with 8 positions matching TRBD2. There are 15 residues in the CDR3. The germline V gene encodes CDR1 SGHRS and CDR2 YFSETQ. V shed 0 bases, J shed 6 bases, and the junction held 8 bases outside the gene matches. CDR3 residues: CASSLGQRENLEQYF. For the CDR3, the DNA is TGCGCCAGCAGCTTGGGCCAGCGGGAGAACCTCGAGCAGTACTTC.

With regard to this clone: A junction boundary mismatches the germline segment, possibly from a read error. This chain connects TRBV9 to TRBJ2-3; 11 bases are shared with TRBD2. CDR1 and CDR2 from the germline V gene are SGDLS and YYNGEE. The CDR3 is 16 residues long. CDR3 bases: TGTGCCAGCAGCGTAGGACTAGCGGGGAACACAGATACGCAGTGTTTT. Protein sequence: CASSVGLAGNTDTQCF.

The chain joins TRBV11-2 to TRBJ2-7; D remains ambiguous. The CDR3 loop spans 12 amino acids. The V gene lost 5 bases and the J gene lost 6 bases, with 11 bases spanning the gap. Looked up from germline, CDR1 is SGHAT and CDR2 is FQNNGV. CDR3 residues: CASSLFGGEQYF. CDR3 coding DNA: TGTGCCAGCAGCCTCTTCGGCGGCGAGCAGTACTTC.

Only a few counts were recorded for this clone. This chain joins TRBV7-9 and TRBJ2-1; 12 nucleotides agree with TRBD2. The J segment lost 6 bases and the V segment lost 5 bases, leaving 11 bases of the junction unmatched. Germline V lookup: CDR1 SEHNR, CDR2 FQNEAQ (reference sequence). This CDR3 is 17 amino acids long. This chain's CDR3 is CASSPNRLAGDRNEQFF. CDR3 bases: TGTGCCAGCAGCCCGAACCGACTAGCGGGGGACCGCAATGAGCAGTTCTTC.

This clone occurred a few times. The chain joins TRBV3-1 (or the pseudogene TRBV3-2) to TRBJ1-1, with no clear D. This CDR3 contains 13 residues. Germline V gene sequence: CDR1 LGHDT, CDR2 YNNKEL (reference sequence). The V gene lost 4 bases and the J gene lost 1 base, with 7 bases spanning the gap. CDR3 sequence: CASSPSPNTEAFF. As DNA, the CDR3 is TGTGCCAGCAGCCCTTCCCCGAACACTGAAGCTTTCTTT.